This TCR beta chain is drawn from a study of regulatory and conventional T cells in RAG deficiency. Points from the study as a whole: Shannon entropy was markedly lower and Simpson indices higher in RAG-deficient patients than control T-cell subsets.

Genomic DNA came from blood conventional CD4+ T cells gated CD25-low CD127-high. This table comes from immunoSEQ multiplex PCR, and its TCRdb copy is limited to in-frame clones, with some not included. The sample holds more than 20,000 clones; roughly 96% are singletons and the top ten take around 1.4%. The CDR3 has 12 amino acids. V was shortened by 2 bases and J by 9 bases, with 8 bases between the two germline ends. Germline V gives CDR1 LNHDA, CDR2 SQIVND (reference sequence). A word on this clone: Its cognate antigen is unknown.

These data were likewise used in another study, on regulatory T cells. As that study records: The primer mix had 52 TRBV and 13 TRBJ primers.

The receptor comes from a human donor in good health. The sample comprised CD25- CD4+ T cells sorted from blood. The chain is built from TRBV19 and TRBJ2-1; no firm D call. CDR3 residues: CASSISQREQFF. CDR3 sequence (DNA): TGTGCCAGTAGTATAAGCCAGCGTGAGCAGTTCTTC.